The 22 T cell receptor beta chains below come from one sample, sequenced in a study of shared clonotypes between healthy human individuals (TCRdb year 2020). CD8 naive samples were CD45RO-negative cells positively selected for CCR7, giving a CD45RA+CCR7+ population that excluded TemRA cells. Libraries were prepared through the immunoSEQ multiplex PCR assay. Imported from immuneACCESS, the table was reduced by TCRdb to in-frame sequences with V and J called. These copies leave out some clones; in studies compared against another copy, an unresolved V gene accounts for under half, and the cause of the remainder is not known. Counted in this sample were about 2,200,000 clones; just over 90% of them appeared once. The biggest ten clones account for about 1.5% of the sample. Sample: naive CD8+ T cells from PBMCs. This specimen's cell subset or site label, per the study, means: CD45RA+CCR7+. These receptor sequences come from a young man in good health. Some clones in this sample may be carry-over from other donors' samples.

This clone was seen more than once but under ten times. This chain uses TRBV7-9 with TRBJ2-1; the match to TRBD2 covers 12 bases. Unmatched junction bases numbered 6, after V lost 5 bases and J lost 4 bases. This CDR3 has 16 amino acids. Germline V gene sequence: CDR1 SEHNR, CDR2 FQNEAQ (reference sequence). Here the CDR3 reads CASSTRLAGVYNEQFF. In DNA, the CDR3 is TGTGCCAGCAGCACTCGACTAGCGGGAGTATACAATGAGCAGTTCTTC.

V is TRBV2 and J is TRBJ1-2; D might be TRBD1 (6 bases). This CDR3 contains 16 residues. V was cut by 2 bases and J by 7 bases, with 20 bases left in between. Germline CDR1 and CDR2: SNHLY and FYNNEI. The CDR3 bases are TGTGCCAGCAGTGAAATGCCTAGGAACAGGGAGGGTGGCTACACCTTC. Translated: CASSEMPRNREGGYTF.

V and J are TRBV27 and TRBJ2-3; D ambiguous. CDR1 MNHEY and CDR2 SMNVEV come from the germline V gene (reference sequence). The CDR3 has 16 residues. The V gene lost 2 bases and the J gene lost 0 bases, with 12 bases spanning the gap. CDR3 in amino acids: CASSLIRATSTDTQYF. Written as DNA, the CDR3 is TGTGCCAGCAGTTTAATCAGAGCGACTAGCACAGATACGCAGTATTTT.

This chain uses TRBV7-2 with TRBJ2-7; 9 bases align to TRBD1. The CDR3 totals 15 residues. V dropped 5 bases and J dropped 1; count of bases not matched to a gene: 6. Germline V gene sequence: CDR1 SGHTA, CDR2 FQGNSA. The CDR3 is CASSRPGTGSYEQYF. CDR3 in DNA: TGTGCCAGCAGCCGTCCCGGGACAGGGTCCTACGAGCAGTACTTC.

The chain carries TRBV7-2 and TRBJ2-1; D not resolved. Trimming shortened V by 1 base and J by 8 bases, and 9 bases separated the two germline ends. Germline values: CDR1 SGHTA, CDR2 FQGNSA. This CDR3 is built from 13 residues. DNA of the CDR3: TGTGCCAGCAGCTTAGTGTACGCTGATGAGCAGTTCTTC. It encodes CASSLVYADEQFF. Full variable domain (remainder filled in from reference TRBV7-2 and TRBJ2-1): GAGVSQSPSNKVTEKGKDVELRCDPISGHTALYWYRQSLGQGLEFLIYFQGNSAPDKSGLPSDRFSAERTGGSVSTLTIQRTQQEDSAVYLCASSLVYADEQFFGPGTRLTVL.

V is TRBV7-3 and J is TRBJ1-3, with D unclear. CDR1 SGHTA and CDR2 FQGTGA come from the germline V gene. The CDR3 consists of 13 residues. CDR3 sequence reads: CGSSLFSGNTIYF. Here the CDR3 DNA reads TGTGGTAGTTCCCTCTTTTCTGGAAACACCATATATTTT.

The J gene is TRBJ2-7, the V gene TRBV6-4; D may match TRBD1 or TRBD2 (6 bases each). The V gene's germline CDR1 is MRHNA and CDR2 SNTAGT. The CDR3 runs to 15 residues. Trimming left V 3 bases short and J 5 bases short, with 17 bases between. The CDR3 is CASSENEGGWHEQYF. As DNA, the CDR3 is TGTGCCAGCAGTGAGAATGAGGGGGGCTGGCACGAGCAGTACTTC.

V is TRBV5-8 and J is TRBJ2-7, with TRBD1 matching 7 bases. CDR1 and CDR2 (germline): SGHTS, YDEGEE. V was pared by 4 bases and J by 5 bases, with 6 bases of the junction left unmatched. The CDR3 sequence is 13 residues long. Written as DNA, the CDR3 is TGTGCCAGCAGCGACAGGGTTATCGACGAGCAGTACTTC. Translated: CASSDRVIDEQYF.

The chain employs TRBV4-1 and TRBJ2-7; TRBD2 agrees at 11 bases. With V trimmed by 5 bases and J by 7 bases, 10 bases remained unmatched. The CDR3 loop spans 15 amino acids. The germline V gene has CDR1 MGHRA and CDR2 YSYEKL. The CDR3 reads CASSAQLAGVGEQYF. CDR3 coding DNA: TGCGCCAGCAGCGCGCAACTAGCGGGAGTGGGGGAGCAGTACTTC.

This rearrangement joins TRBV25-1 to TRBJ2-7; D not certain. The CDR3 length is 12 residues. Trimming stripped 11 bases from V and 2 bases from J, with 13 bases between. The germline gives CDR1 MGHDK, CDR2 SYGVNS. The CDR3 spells CAVLVWPYEQYF. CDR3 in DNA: TGTGCCGTGCTGGTGTGGCCCTACGAGCAGTACTTC.

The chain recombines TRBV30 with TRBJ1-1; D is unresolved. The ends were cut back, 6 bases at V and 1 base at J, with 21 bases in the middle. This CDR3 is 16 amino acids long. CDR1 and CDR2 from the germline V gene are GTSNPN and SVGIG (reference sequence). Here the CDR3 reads CACTRKYLEGNTEAFF. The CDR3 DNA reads TGTGCCTGCACCCGGAAATATCTTGAGGGGAACACTGAAGCTTTCTTT.

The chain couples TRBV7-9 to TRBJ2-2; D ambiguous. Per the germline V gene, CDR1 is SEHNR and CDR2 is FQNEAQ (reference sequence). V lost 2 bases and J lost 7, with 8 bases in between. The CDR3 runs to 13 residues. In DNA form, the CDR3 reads TGTGCCAGCAGCTTATTATTGGACGGGGAGCTGTTTTTT. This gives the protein CASSLLLDGELFF.

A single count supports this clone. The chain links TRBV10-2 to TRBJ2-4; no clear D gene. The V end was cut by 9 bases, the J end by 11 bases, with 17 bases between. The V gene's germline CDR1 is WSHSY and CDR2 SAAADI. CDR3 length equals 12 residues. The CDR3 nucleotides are TGCGCCAGACGGCCTCCACTCGGATTTCAGTACTTC. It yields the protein CARRPPLGFQYF.

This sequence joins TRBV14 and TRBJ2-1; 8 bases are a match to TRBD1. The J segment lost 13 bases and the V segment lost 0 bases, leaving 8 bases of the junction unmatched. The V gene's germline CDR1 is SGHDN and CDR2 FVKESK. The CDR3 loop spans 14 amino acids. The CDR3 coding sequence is TGTGCCAGCAGCCAAGATCTCCCCAGGGGGCTCCAGTTCTTC. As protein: CASSQDLPRGLQFF.

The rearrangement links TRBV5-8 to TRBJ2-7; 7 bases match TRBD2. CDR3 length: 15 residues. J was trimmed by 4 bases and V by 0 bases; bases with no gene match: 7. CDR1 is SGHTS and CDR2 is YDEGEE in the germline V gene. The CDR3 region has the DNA TGTGCCAGCAGCTTGGAGCTAGCGGATATATACGAGCAGTACTTC. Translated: CASSLELADIYEQYF.

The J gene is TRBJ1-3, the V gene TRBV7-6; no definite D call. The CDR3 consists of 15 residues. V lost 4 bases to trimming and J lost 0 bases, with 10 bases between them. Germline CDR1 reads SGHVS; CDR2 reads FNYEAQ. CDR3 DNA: TGTGCCAGCAGCTCAAGGGTGAGCTCTGGAAACACCATATATTTT. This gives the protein CASSSRVSSGNTIYF.

For the CDR3, the DNA is TGTGCCAGCAGTTACTCGGGTAATTACTACGAGCAGTACTTC. It translates to CASSYSGNYYEQYF. This chain joins TRBV6-5 and TRBJ2-7; D is ambiguous. Trimming removed 0 bases at V and 3 bases at J, with 9 bases between. The CDR3 runs to 14 residues. In germline, CDR1 is MNHEY, CDR2 SVGAGI.

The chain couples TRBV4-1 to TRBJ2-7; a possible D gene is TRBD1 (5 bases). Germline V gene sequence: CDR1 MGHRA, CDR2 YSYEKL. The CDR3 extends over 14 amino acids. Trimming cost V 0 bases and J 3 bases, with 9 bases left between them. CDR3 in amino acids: CASSQEIRDYEQYF. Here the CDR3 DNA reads TGCGCCAGCAGCCAAGAAATCAGGGACTACGAGCAGTACTTC.

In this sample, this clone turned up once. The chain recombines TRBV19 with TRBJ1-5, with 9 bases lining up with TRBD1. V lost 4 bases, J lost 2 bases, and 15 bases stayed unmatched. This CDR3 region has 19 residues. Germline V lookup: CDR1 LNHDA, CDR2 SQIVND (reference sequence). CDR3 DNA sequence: TGTGCCAGTAGTAGGGTCCCGGACAGGGGAGGTAAGGGCAATCAGCCCCAGCATTTT. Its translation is CASSRVPDRGGKGNQPQHF.

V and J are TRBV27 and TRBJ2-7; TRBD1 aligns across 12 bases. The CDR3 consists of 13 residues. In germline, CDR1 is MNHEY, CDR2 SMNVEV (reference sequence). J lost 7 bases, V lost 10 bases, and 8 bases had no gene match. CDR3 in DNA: TGTGCCACGATAGGGACAGGGGGCAGGGAGCAGTACTTC. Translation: CATIGTGGREQYF.

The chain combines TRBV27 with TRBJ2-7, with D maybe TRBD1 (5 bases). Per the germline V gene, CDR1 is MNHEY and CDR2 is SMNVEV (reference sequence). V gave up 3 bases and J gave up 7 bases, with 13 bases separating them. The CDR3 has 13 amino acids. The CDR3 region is CASSFRVPWEQYF. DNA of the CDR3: TGTGCCAGCAGTTTCAGGGTACCTTGGGAGCAGTACTTC.

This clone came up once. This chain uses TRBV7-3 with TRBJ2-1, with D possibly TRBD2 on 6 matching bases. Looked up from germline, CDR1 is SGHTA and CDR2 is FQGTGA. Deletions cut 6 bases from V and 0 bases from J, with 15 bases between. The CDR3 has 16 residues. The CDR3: CASSTGTASSYNEQFF. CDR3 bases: TGTGCCAGCAGTACCGGGACTGCGAGCTCCTACAATGAGCAGTTCTTC.